This passage covers 17 T cell receptor beta chains from one sample sequenced in a study of T and B cells in COVID-19 patients. Multiplex PCR with BIOMED2 TRB-A/B primer pools amplified TRB rearrangements. MiXCR, applied by TCRdb to the multiplex PCR reads, yields one record per CDR3 protein. The sample yields 8,000 to 10,000 distinct CDR3 sequences, around 28% seen once. TRB was amplified from about 250-500 ng of blood genomic DNA. The sample consisted of blood. All receptors derive from a human donor who had recovered from COVID-19.

This clonotype was found many times. This chain uses TRBV6-1 with TRBJ2-1; maybe TRBD2 (5 bases). V shed 6 bases and J shed 2 bases, with 14 bases lying between them. Germline assignment: CDR1 MNHNS and CDR2 SASEGT. CDR3 size: 15 residues. This CDR3 is CASSGLYLPYNEQFF. CDR3 bases: TGTGCCAGCAGCGGACTGTACCTCCCCTACAATGAGCAGTTCTTC.

This clonotype rates as medium-sized (0.01 to 0.1%). The CDR3 bases are TGTGCCTGGCATGGAGCGGGAGGATCCTACAATGAGCAGTTCTTC. Translation gives CAWHGAGGSYNEQFF. The V call is TRBV30, the J call TRBJ2-1, with 9 bases matching TRBD2. The CDR3 spans 15 residues. V dropped 5 bases and J dropped 1; count of bases not matched to a gene: 6. CDR1 GTSNPN and CDR2 SVGIG come from the germline V gene (reference sequence).

The gene calls are TRBV5-1 and TRBJ1-4; perhaps TRBD1 as D (5 bases). The V end was cut by 2 bases, the J end by 4 bases, with 12 bases between. The germline gives CDR1 SGHRS, CDR2 YFSETQ. The CDR3 is 15 amino acids. The CDR3 sequence is CASSLGAGINEKLFF. The CDR3 DNA follows: TGCGCCAGCAGCTTAGGGGCAGGGATTAATGAAAAACTGTTTTTT.

This chain joins TRBV5-6 and TRBJ1-1, with D possibly matching TRBD1 (5 bases). Per germline, CDR1 SGHDT and CDR2 YYEEEE. The V end lost 0 bases, the J end lost 1 base, and 7 bases lay between the germline ends. The CDR3 spans 14 residues. CDR3 nucleotide sequence: TGTGCCAGCAGCTTGGGACAGAAGAACACTGAAGCTTTCTTT. Translating it yields CASSLGQKNTEAFF.

The chain uses TRBV5-6 and TRBJ2-5; 10 positions agree with TRBD2. Looked up from germline, CDR1 is SGHDT and CDR2 is YYEEEE. V dropped 4 bases and J dropped 7; count of bases not matched to a gene: 16. This CDR3 contains 17 residues. CDR3 DNA sequence: TGTGCCAGCAGCCCCAGGGGGTCTAGCGGGGGCCGGGGGACCCAGTACTTC. This gives the protein CASSPRGSSGGRGTQYF.

This clonotype ranks as medium-sized. The V gene is TRBV19, the J gene TRBJ1-2, with D possibly being TRBD1 (6 bases). Between the trimmed V and J ends, which lost 5 bases and 3 bases, there was a span of 10 bases. This CDR3 is 13 amino acids long. In germline, CDR1 is LNHDA, CDR2 SQIVND (reference sequence). CDR3 coding DNA: TGTGCCAGTAGTCTTGCAGGGGACTATGGCTACACCTTC. Translating it yields CASSLAGDYGYTF. The whole variable domain, remainder taken from reference TRBV19 and TRBJ1-2, is DGGITQSPKYLFRKEGQNVTLSCEQNLNHDAMYWYRQDPGQGLRLIYYSQIVNDFQKGDIAEGYSVSREKKESFPLTVTSAQKNPTAFYLCASSLAGDYGYTFGSGTRLTVV.

This clonotype was detected only a few times. The chain uses TRBV18 and TRBJ1-2, with 10 bases fitting TRBD1. V shed 7 bases and J 5 bases; nucleotides not matched to a gene: 16. Germline loops: CDR1 KGHSH, CDR2 LQKENI. The CDR3 runs to 17 residues. The CDR3: CASWSGTGVPGGYGYTF. CDR3 coding DNA: TGTGCCAGCTGGTCCGGGACAGGGGTGCCCGGTGGGTATGGCTACACCTTC.

In this sample, this clonotype is medium-sized. The CDR3 DNA follows: TGTGCCAGTAGTATAGCCGAATCGAACACTGAAGCTTTCTTT. Amino acid sequence: CASSIAESNTEAFF. The chain carries TRBV19 and TRBJ1-1; D gene uncertain. Germline CDR1 LNHDA, CDR2 SQIVND (reference sequence). CDR3 length: 14 amino acids. V lost 1 base and J lost 1, with 7 bases in between.

This clonotype came up many times. V gene TRBV5-4 combines with J gene TRBJ2-5, with TRBD2 identical over 8 bases. Germline CDR1 SGHNT, CDR2 YYREEE (reference sequence). The CDR3 has 14 amino acids. Trimming at V came to 4 bases and at J to 7 bases, leaving 9 bases not matched to a gene. CDR3: CASSDSSGGPTQYF. The CDR3 DNA sequence: TGTGCCAGCAGCGATAGTTCGGGGGGGCCGACCCAGTACTTC.

The chain couples TRBV30 to TRBJ1-5; D gene uncertain. V lost 3 bases, J lost 9 bases, and 15 bases lay in between. The CDR3 extends over 13 amino acids. Germline V gives CDR1 GTSNPN, CDR2 SVGIG (reference sequence). The CDR3 bases are TGTGCCTGGAGGAGCCAAGTACAGCGGCCCCAGCATTTT. Translated, it gives CAWRSQVQRPQHF. The variable domain in full, with the rest retrieved from reference TRBV30 and TRBJ1-5, is SQTIHQWPATLVQPVGSPLSLECTVEGTSNPNLYWYRQAAGRGLQLLFYSVGIGQISSEVPQNLSASRPQDRQFILSSKKLLLSDSGFYLCAWRSQVQRPQHFGDGTRLSIL.

There are many counts of this clonotype. The rearrangement links TRBV6-5 to TRBJ2-3, with D unclear. Deletions cut 7 bases from V and 4 bases from J, with 15 bases between. The CDR3 has 14 amino acids. The V gene's germline CDR1 is MNHEY and CDR2 SVGAGI. The DNA of the CDR3 is TGTGCCAGCAAACCGGGCCTCGGCCCAGATACGCAGTATTTT. It is translated as CASKPGLGPDTQYF.

This clonotype is categorized as medium-sized (0.01 to 0.1%). One end of the junction fails to match germline, which may point to a read error. The gene calls are TRBV30 and TRBJ2-1, with 7 bases fitting TRBD1. CDR3 length: 12 residues. Looked up from germline, CDR1 is GTSNPN and CDR2 is SVGIG (reference sequence). CDR3 sequence: CAGSRQGNEQFF. The CDR3 DNA reads TGTGCCGGGAGCCGACAGGGAAATGAGCAGTTCTTC. Together with reference TRBV30 and TRBJ2-1, the CDR3 gives the full variable domain: SQTIHQWPATLVQPVGSPLSLECTVEGTSNPNLYWYRQAAGRGLQLLFYSVGIGQISSEVPQNLSASRPQDRQFILSSKKLLLSDSGFYLCAGSRQGNEQFFGPGTRLTVL.

Regarding this clonotype: Lacking the conserved final phenylalanine or tryptophan, this CDR3 likely reflects a read error. The chain joins TRBV29-1 to TRBJ1-5; 9 nucleotides line up with TRBD1. The germline CDR1 and CDR2 sequences are SQVTM and ANQGSEA. This CDR3 contains 14 residues. CDR3 sequence reads: CSVGTGVSKQPQHC. DNA of the CDR3: TGCAGCGTTGGGACAGGGGTAAGCAAGCAGCCCCAGCATTGT.

The genes are TRBV6-4 and TRBJ2-4; no definite D call. Germline V gene data show CDR1 as MRHNA and CDR2 as SNTAGT. Trimming left V 0 bases short and J 8 bases short, with 14 bases between. This CDR3 spans 15 amino acids. The CDR3 region has the DNA TGTGCCAGCAGTGACTCCACCTGCGACTGGGACATTCAGTACTTC. The encoded protein is CASSDSTCDWDIQYF.

A few counts support this clonotype. This rearrangement joins TRBV4-3 to TRBJ2-3; D may be TRBD1 (5 bases). Trimming pared 3 bases from V and 3 bases from J, leaving 19 bases between. This CDR3 has 17 residues. CDR1 and CDR2 from the germline V gene are LGHNA and YSLEER. CDR3 region: CASSQREVGRVTDTQYF. The CDR3 nucleotides are TGCGCCAGCAGCCAGAGAGAAGTGGGCAGGGTGACAGATACGCAGTATTTT.

This clonotype was seen repeatedly, ten times or more. The chain links TRBV12-3 or TRBV12-4 to TRBJ2-2, with 7 bases identical to TRBD1. V was clipped by 1 base and J by 1 base; unmatched bases: 0. This CDR3 has 15 residues. The CDR3 protein is CASSLGQGNTGELFF. The DNA of the CDR3 is TGTGCCAGCAGTTTAGGACAGGGGAACACCGGGGAGCTGTTTTTT.

The chain has TRBV7-2 and TRBJ1-6, with D maybe TRBD1 (5 bases). CDR1 and CDR2 (germline): SGHTA, FQGNSA. Trimming cost V 5 bases and J 11 bases, with 16 bases left between them. The CDR3 totals 14 residues. In nucleotides, the CDR3 is TGTGCCAGCAGCGCGACGGACCGGGGGGCACCCCTCCACTTT. Protein: CASSATDRGAPLHF.